The 19 T cell receptor beta chains in this list originate from one sample, sequenced in a study of blood T cell repertoires in COVID-19. Assay used: immunoSEQ multiplex PCR; TCRdb lists only in-frame clones, some missing. The table has over 110,000 clones, roughly 84% seen once. Sequences were obtained from peripheral blood. These receptors all stem from a man in his 60s with active or convalescent COVID-19.

The chain links TRBV10-1 to TRBJ2-5; 8 nucleotides agree with TRBD2. J gave up 4 bases and V 3 bases, and 4 bases lay outside the gene matches. CDR3 length equals 14 residues. Germline loops: CDR1 WNHNN, CDR2 SYGVQD (reference sequence). Written as DNA, the CDR3 is TGCGCCAGCAGTGACGGGAGGGCCAGAGAGACCCAGTACTTC. Its protein is CASSDGRARETQYF.

The V call is TRBV6-6, the J call TRBJ1-2; possibly TRBD1 for D (6 bases). Trimming left V 2 bases short and J 4 bases short, with 8 bases between. The CDR3 loop spans 13 amino acids. CDR1 and CDR2 from the germline V gene are MNHNY and SVGAGI (reference sequence). The CDR3: CASSYKDSYGYTF. In DNA form, the CDR3 reads TGTGCCAGCAGTTACAAGGACAGCTATGGCTACACCTTC.

This clone was detected a few times. V and J are TRBV27 and TRBJ1-1; unclear D gene. Per the germline V gene, CDR1 is MNHEY and CDR2 is SMNVEV (reference sequence). V was clipped by 3 bases and J by 1 base, with 9 bases between them. This CDR3 has 14 residues. Here the CDR3 DNA reads TGTGCCAGCAGTTTCATTGCGGGGAACACTGAAGCTTTCTTT. It codes for CASSFIAGNTEAFF.

This clone was recorded once. This chain joins TRBV3-1 (or the pseudogene TRBV3-2) and TRBJ2-4; 8 bases agree with TRBD2. CDR1 is LGHDT, CDR2 YNNKEL, per germline (reference sequence). Trimming cost V 2 bases and J 2 bases; bases outside gene matches: 14. This CDR3 is 19 amino acids long. In DNA form, the CDR3 reads TGTGCCAGCAGCCAACCGTTACGGGGGGGCCTTATTCCCAAAAACATTCAGTACTTC. Its translation: CASSQPLRGGLIPKNIQYF.

The chain employs TRBV7-2 and TRBJ1-6; 8 bases map to TRBD1. V lost 5 bases to trimming and J lost 0 bases; unmatched junction nucleotides: 9. This CDR3 is built from 18 residues. Germline-derived CDR1 and CDR2 are SGHTA and FQGNSA. The DNA of the CDR3 is TGTGCCAGCAGCATACATCGACAGGGGCTCTCCTATAATTCACCCCTCCACTTT. Translation: CASSIHRQGLSYNSPLHF.

The chain carries TRBV7-9 and TRBJ1-6, with 7 bases aligning to TRBD1. The CDR3 contains 15 residues. V was pared by 5 bases and J by 6 bases, with 7 bases of the junction left unmatched. Germline V gene data show CDR1 as SEHNR and CDR2 as FQNEAQ (reference sequence). In DNA, the CDR3 is TGTGCCAGCAGCCGATACAGGGGTGGTAATTCACCCCTCCACTTT. This translates into CASSRYRGGNSPLHF.

The V gene is TRBV4-3, the J gene TRBJ2-1; D is possibly TRBD1 (5 bases). This CDR3 has 14 amino acids. The V end was cut by 4 bases, the J end by 7 bases, with 14 bases between. CDR1 is LGHNA, CDR2 YSLEER, per germline. This CDR3 is CASSPTTQGNEQFF. In nucleotides, the CDR3 is TGCGCCAGCAGCCCGACGACCCAGGGAAATGAGCAGTTCTTC.

The chain is built from TRBV19 and TRBJ1-6, with D possibly TRBD1 on 5 matching bases. From germline, CDR1 is LNHDA and CDR2 SQIVND (reference sequence). With 7 bases removed from V and 10 bases from J, the gap between germline ends came to 14 bases. The CDR3 is 13 amino acids. CDR3 amino acids: CASTQGVRSPLHF. DNA of the CDR3: TGTGCCAGTACGCAGGGTGTACGATCACCCCTCCACTTT.

The chain is built from TRBV23-1 and TRBJ1-3, with D perhaps matching TRBD1 (6 bases). TRBV23-1 is labeled an ORF, and its function is uncertain. V was clipped by 2 bases and J by 2 bases, with 19 bases between them. This CDR3 has 18 amino acids. CDR3 amino acids: CASSQTGVLDRPGNTIYF. CDR3 DNA sequence: TGCGCCAGCAGTCAAACCGGGGTCCTGGACAGACCTGGAAACACCATATATTTT.

The genes are TRBV6-6 and TRBJ1-1; 8 bases fit TRBD1. V was pared by 8 bases and J by 6 bases, with 11 bases of the junction left unmatched. CDR3 size: 14 residues. Germline V CDR1 and CDR2: MNHNY, SVGAGI (reference sequence). CDR3 residues: CASAYGQGGSEAFF. The CDR3 nucleotides read TGTGCCAGCGCCTATGGACAGGGAGGTTCTGAAGCTTTCTTT.

The chain employs TRBV6-1 and TRBJ2-3; D is unclear. This CDR3 region has 13 residues. Trimming pared 1 base from V and 2 bases from J, leaving 4 bases between. The germline CDR1 and CDR2 sequences are MNHNS and SASEGT. This chain's CDR3 is CASSEVATDTQYF. The CDR3 DNA follows: TGTGCCAGCAGTGAAGTGGCCACAGATACGCAGTATTTT.

This chain links TRBV30 with TRBJ1-3, with D maybe TRBD1 (6 bases). CDR3 size: 14 residues. CDR1 is GTSNPN, CDR2 SVGIG, per germline (reference sequence). The V gene lost 2 bases and the J gene lost 0 bases, with 8 bases spanning the gap. The CDR3 spells CAWSTGRSGNTIYF. The CDR3 DNA sequence: TGTGCCTGGAGTACAGGGCGCTCTGGAAACACCATATATTTT.

This sequence joins TRBV28 and TRBJ2-5, with 10 bases identical to TRBD1. CDR3 size: 16 residues. CDR1 MDHEN and CDR2 SYDVKM come from the germline V gene. The V and J ends lost 5 bases and 1 base, in that order; junction bases with no gene match: 7. DNA for the CDR3: TGTGCCAGCAGTGGGGGGACAGGGGTCTCCCAAGAGACCCAGTACTTC. Translated: CASSGGTGVSQETQYF.

The genes are TRBV7-9 and TRBJ2-7, with TRBD2 matching 9 bases. CDR3 size: 14 residues. V lost 1 base, J lost 9 bases, and 7 bases stayed unmatched. Germline V gives CDR1 SEHNR, CDR2 FQNEAQ (reference sequence). CDR3 in DNA: TGTGCCAGCAGCTTAGATATTAGCGGGAGCCGGCAGTACGTC. It yields the protein CASSLDISGSRQYV.

The V call is TRBV3-1 (or the pseudogene TRBV3-2), the J call TRBJ1-1; TRBD1 matches at 7 bases. The length of the CDR3 is 15 residues. Germline V gene data show CDR1 as LGHDT and CDR2 as YNNKEL (reference sequence). V gave up 4 bases and J gave up 0 bases; unmatched junction bases: 5. CDR3 DNA sequence: TGTGCCAGCAGCCTTACACAGGGGTTGAACACTGAAGCTTTCTTT. Its translation: CASSLTQGLNTEAFF.

The chain couples TRBV2 to TRBJ1-1; D unclear. V gave up 6 bases and J gave up 0 bases, with 8 bases separating them. Germline assignment: CDR1 SNHLY and CDR2 FYNNEI. The CDR3 spans 13 residues. For the CDR3, the DNA is TGTGCCAGCAGGGTAGAAATGAACACTGAAGCTTTCTTT. Its protein product is CASRVEMNTEAFF.

V usage is TRBV18 and J usage is TRBJ2-3; the match to TRBD2 covers 8 bases. V trimming: 6 bases; J trimming: 3 bases; junction bases outside the gene matches: 2. CDR1 and CDR2 (germline): KGHSH, LQKENI. The CDR3 has 13 residues. As DNA, the CDR3 is TGTGCCAGCTCGCGGGGGGCAACAGATACGCAGTATTTT. Translated: CASSRGATDTQYF.

The chain is built from TRBV4-3 and TRBJ2-1; TRBD2 might be the D (6 bases). The CDR3 totals 16 residues. The V gene lost 1 base and the J gene lost 5 bases, with 15 bases spanning the gap. Germline V gene lookup returns CDR1 LGHNA and CDR2 YSLEER. CDR3 sequence reads: CASSQVGGTVDNEQFF. CDR3 DNA sequence: TGCGCCAGCAGCCAAGTTGGCGGGACGGTCGACAATGAGCAGTTCTTC.

This clone turned up a few times. J is TRBJ2-3 and V is TRBV5-5; D may be TRBD2 (5 bases). This CDR3 spans 14 amino acids. Per germline, CDR1 SGHKS and CDR2 YYEKEE (reference sequence). V dropped 7 bases and J dropped 0 bases, with 12 bases sitting between them. This CDR3 reads CASGAGRSTDTQYF. CDR3 sequence (DNA): TGTGCCAGCGGCGCGGGCCGAAGCACAGATACGCAGTATTTT.